Presented here are 29 T cell receptor beta chains from one specimen sequenced in a study of T cell changes during pregnancy in multiple sclerosis. Only in-frame clones appear in the TCRdb table, and some are missing; sequencing was by immunoSEQ multiplex PCR. The sample records 55,000 or so clones, just under 90% being singletons. The sample in question was CD4+ T cells from peripheral blood mononuclear cells, obtained in the first trimester of pregnancy. The receptors come from a female donor with multiple sclerosis, enrolled in a pregnancy study.

This clone was seen just once. The V and J genes are TRBV30 and TRBJ1-4; D possibly corresponds to TRBD1 (5 bases). The CDR3 is 15 residues long. Germline V lookup: CDR1 GTSNPN, CDR2 SVGIG (reference sequence). V was trimmed by 2 bases and J by 3 bases, leaving 13 bases between them. The CDR3 DNA is TGTGCCTGGAGTACCTTGGGCAGGGCTAATGAAAAACTGTTTTTT. As protein: CAWSTLGRANEKLFF.

This chain's CDR3 is CASSVAGAGNTIYF. In DNA, the CDR3 is TGTGCCAGCAGCGTAGCTGGGGCCGGAAACACCATATATTTT. The chain carries TRBV9 and TRBJ1-3; maybe TRBD1 (5 bases). V lost 0 bases, J lost 4 bases, and 8 bases lay in between. Germline V CDR1 and CDR2: SGDLS, YYNGEE. The CDR3 has 14 residues.

V and J are TRBV11-3 and TRBJ1-5; D is unresolved. V was clipped by 0 bases and J by 5 bases, with 17 bases between them. CDR3 length equals 17 residues. The germline gives CDR1 SGHNT, CDR2 YENEEA. The CDR3 here is CASSLDIPPKLDQPQHF. Here the CDR3 DNA reads TGTGCCAGCAGCTTAGATATACCTCCCAAACTGGATCAGCCCCAGCATTTT.

The rearrangement joins TRBV2 to TRBJ1-2; 8 bases match TRBD1. V shed 5 bases and J 8 bases; nucleotides not matched to a gene: 7. Germline V gives CDR1 SNHLY, CDR2 FYNNEI. The CDR3 has 13 residues. CDR3 region: CASSLLTGVGYTF. Written as DNA, the CDR3 is TGTGCCAGCAGTTTATTGACAGGGGTCGGCTACACCTTC. The full variable domain, with the rest looked up from reference TRBV2 and TRBJ1-2, is EPEVTQTPSHQVTQMGQEVILRCVPISNHLYFYWYRQILGQKVEFLVSFYNNEISEKSEIFDDQFSVERPDGSNFTLKIRSTKLEDSAMYFCASSLLTGVGYTFGSGTRLTVV.

The J gene is TRBJ2-3, the V gene TRBV2; D is perhaps TRBD2 (5 bases). This CDR3 region has 15 residues. V lost 4 bases to trimming and J lost 0 bases, with 11 bases between them. CDR1 and CDR2 from the germline V gene are SNHLY and FYNNEI. The CDR3 reads CASSVSGSSTDTQYF. The CDR3 coding sequence is TGTGCCAGCAGTGTGAGCGGATCTAGCACAGATACGCAGTATTTT. Drawing the rest from reference TRBV2 and TRBJ2-3, the complete variable domain is EPEVTQTPSHQVTQMGQEVILRCVPISNHLYFYWYRQILGQKVEFLVSFYNNEISEKSEIFDDQFSVERPDGSNFTLKIRSTKLEDSAMYFCASSVSGSSTDTQYFGPGTRLTVL.

In this sample, this clone turned up once. The chain links TRBV7-2 to TRBJ2-3, with D possibly being TRBD1 (6 bases). V lost 5 bases and J 7 bases, leaving 10 bases between the germline ends. Germline lookup yields CDR1 SGHTA and CDR2 FQGNSA. The CDR3 sequence is 12 residues long. The CDR3 loop reads CASSPGVNTQYF. In nucleotides, the CDR3 is TGTGCCAGCAGCCCAGGGGTGAATACGCAGTATTTT.

The rearrangement links TRBV19 to TRBJ1-1; possible D gene TRBD1, 6 bases. The CDR3 extends over 16 amino acids. Germline CDR1 is LNHDA and CDR2 is SQIVND (reference sequence). Trimming removed 0 bases from V and 5 bases from J, with 16 bases in between. DNA for the CDR3: TGTGCCAGTAGTATAGAGACAGGTCGATCGGGGACTGAAGCTTTCTTT. Its protein product is CASSIETGRSGTEAFF.

The chain recombines TRBV2 with TRBJ1-3; TRBD1 matches 7 bases. CDR3 length: 14 amino acids. Germline V gives CDR1 SNHLY, CDR2 FYNNEI. Germline trimming cut 7 bases from V and 4 bases from J; bases unmatched to any gene: 7. The CDR3 bases are TGTGCCAGCACACAGGGGATTATCGGAAACACCATATATTTT. This codes for CASTQGIIGNTIYF.

This clone was picked up a small number of times. The chain recombines TRBV30 with TRBJ1-1; possible D gene TRBD1, 5 bases. The V and J ends lost 0 bases and 2 bases respectively, with 7 bases between them. Germline V gives CDR1 GTSNPN, CDR2 SVGIG (reference sequence). The CDR3 loop spans 13 amino acids. As DNA, the CDR3 is TGTGCCTGGAGTGTGTGGGGCAACACTGAAGCTTTCTTT. Amino acids: CAWSVWGNTEAFF.

The chain employs TRBV7-2 and TRBJ1-3; 7 nucleotides match TRBD1. The CDR3 contains 17 residues. Losses at the gene ends were 5 bases for V and 0 bases for J; bases not matched to a gene: 10. Germline CDR1 SGHTA, CDR2 FQGNSA. The CDR3 loop reads CASSPGQVSISGNTIYF. CDR3 DNA: TGTGCCAGCAGCCCCGGACAGGTCTCTATCTCTGGAAACACCATATATTTT.

CDR3 nucleotides: TGTGCCAGCAGTTGGCCAGGGGCGAACACCGGGGAGCTGTTTTTT. Amino acids: CASSWPGANTGELFF. The chain employs TRBV28 and TRBJ2-2; possible D gene TRBD1, 6 bases. The ends were cut back, 4 bases at V and 0 bases at J, with 9 bases in the middle. This CDR3 region has 15 residues. Germline loops: CDR1 MDHEN, CDR2 SYDVKM. Full variable domain (rest looked up from reference TRBV28 and TRBJ2-2): DVKVTQSSRYLVKRTGEKVFLECVQDMDHENMFWYRQDPGLGLRLIYFSYDVKMKEKGDIPEGYSVSREKKERFSLILESASTNQTSMYLCASSWPGANTGELFFGEGSRLTVL.

The chain employs TRBV10-1 and TRBJ2-1, with D possibly TRBD2 on 6 matching bases. The CDR3 sequence is 18 residues long. The germline V gene has CDR1 WNHNN and CDR2 SYGVQD (reference sequence). V was clipped by 4 bases and J by 8 bases, with 27 bases between them. CDR3 in amino acids: CASSGAGLLDKGTYEQFF. As DNA, the CDR3 is TGCGCCAGCAGTGGGGCCGGACTATTAGATAAGGGTACCTATGAGCAGTTCTTC.

J is TRBJ1-2 and V is TRBV19; D is possibly TRBD1 (6 bases). Germline V CDR1 and CDR2: LNHDA, SQIVND (reference sequence). The ends were cut back, 8 bases at V and 3 bases at J, with 10 bases in the middle. The CDR3 is made up of 12 amino acids. Written as DNA, the CDR3 is TGTGCCAGTGTTGGACAGCACTATGGCTACACCTTC. Protein product: CASVGQHYGYTF.

V is TRBV7-2 and J is TRBJ1-1; the D is unclear. Germline CDR1 reads SGHTA; CDR2 reads FQGNSA. Trimming removed 3 bases from V and 1 base from J, with 6 bases in between. The CDR3 loop spans 13 amino acids. Here the CDR3 reads CASSFGWNTEAFF. CDR3 DNA sequence: TGTGCCAGCAGCTTCGGTTGGAACACTGAAGCTTTCTTT. The full variable domain, in which reference TRBV7-2 and TRBJ1-1 provide the parts outside the CDR3, is GAGVSQSPSNKVTEKGKDVELRCDPISGHTALYWYRQSLGQGLEFLIYFQGNSAPDKSGLPSDRFSAERTGGSVSTLTIQRTQQEDSAVYLCASSFGWNTEAFFGQGTRLTVV.

V gene TRBV19 combines with J gene TRBJ1-2; 8 bases match TRBD1. CDR3 length: 14 amino acids. CDR1 is LNHDA, CDR2 SQIVND, per germline (reference sequence). Trimming at V came to 5 bases and at J to 5 bases, leaving 7 bases not matched to a gene. This CDR3 reads CASSRDRYAYGYTF. The CDR3 region has the DNA TGTGCCAGTAGTCGGGACAGGTATGCATATGGCTACACCTTC.

The chain has TRBV7-2 and TRBJ2-7, with D perhaps TRBD1 (6 bases). There are 15 residues in the CDR3. The germline V gene encodes CDR1 SGHTA and CDR2 FQGNSA. V shed 1 base and J shed 6 bases, with 16 bases lying between them. The chain's CDR3 is CASSLEGQGLGEQYF. The CDR3, as DNA: TGTGCCAGCAGCTTAGAGGGTCAGGGGCTCGGCGAGCAGTACTTC. Together with reference TRBV7-2 and TRBJ2-7, the CDR3 gives the full variable domain: GAGVSQSPSNKVTEKGKDVELRCDPISGHTALYWYRQSLGQGLEFLIYFQGNSAPDKSGLPSDRFSAERTGGSVSTLTIQRTQQEDSAVYLCASSLEGQGLGEQYFGPGTRLTVT.

The rearrangement joins TRBV4-1 to TRBJ1-1, with D unresolved. The CDR3 loop spans 16 amino acids. Deletions cut 0 bases from V and 4 bases from J, with 15 bases between. Germline-derived CDR1 and CDR2 are MGHRA and YSYEKL. CDR3 loop: CASSQDPPPTGTEAFF. In nucleotides, the CDR3 is TGCGCCAGCAGCCAAGATCCCCCCCCAACTGGCACTGAAGCTTTCTTT.

The rearrangement links TRBV5-4 to TRBJ2-7, with 7 bases lining up with TRBD1. Germline CDR1 SGHNT, CDR2 YYREEE (reference sequence). CDR3 length equals 13 residues. With V trimmed by 7 bases and J by 6 bases, 10 bases remained unmatched. CDR3 residues: CASQSNRGGEQYF. The CDR3 DNA reads TGTGCCAGCCAATCGAACAGGGGCGGCGAGCAGTACTTC.

J is TRBJ2-3 and V is TRBV5-1, with 8 bases identical to TRBD1. Losses at the gene ends were 4 bases for V and 1 base for J; bases not matched to a gene: 5. The CDR3 is made up of 15 amino acids. Germline CDR1 SGHRS, CDR2 YFSETQ. CDR3 residues: CASSPEGQGTDTQYF. The CDR3 coding sequence is TGCGCCAGCAGCCCCGAGGGACAGGGCACAGATACGCAGTATTTT. Variable domain in full (rest from reference TRBV5-1 and TRBJ2-3): KAGVTQTPRYLIKTRGQQVTLSCSPISGHRSVSWYQQTPGQGLQFLFEYFSETQRNKGNFPGRFSGRQFSNSRSEMNVSTLELGDSALYLCASSPEGQGTDTQYFGPGTRLTVL.

The genes are TRBV7-8 and TRBJ2-1; no firm D call. CDR3 size: 16 residues. Trimming took 4 bases from V and 7 from J, leaving 20 bases between them. Germline V gene data show CDR1 as SGHVS and CDR2 as FQNEAQ. In DNA form, the CDR3 reads TGTGCCAGCAGCTCACTCAGGTCGCTGGTCAAGAATGAGCAGTTCTTC. Protein sequence: CASSSLRSLVKNEQFF.

The chain links TRBV7-8 to TRBJ2-7; D perhaps matches TRBD1 (6 bases). The V gene's germline CDR1 is SGHVS and CDR2 FQNEAQ. The ends were cut back, 2 bases at V and 0 bases at J, with 8 bases in the middle. The CDR3 is 14 residues long. The CDR3 loop reads CASSLSRGSYEQYF. The CDR3 nucleotides read TGTGCCAGCAGCTTAAGCAGGGGCTCCTACGAGCAGTACTTC.

The chain carries TRBV30 and TRBJ2-6; D is possibly TRBD2 (7 bases). The length of the CDR3 is 16 residues. Trimming cost V 4 bases and J 5 bases, with 18 bases left between them. Germline V gene sequence: CDR1 GTSNPN, CDR2 SVGIG (reference sequence). CDR3 amino acids: CAWTLRGEGWANVLTF. The CDR3 region has the DNA TGTGCCTGGACCTTGAGGGGGGAGGGATGGGCCAACGTCCTGACTTTC.

This chain joins TRBV5-6 and TRBJ1-2; 7 bases agree with TRBD1. The V and J ends lost 4 bases and 3 bases, in that order; junction bases with no gene match: 6. The length of the CDR3 is 14 residues. The germline V gene encodes CDR1 SGHDT and CDR2 YYEEEE. The CDR3 is CASSLDRTHYGYTF. In DNA form, the CDR3 reads TGTGCCAGCAGCCTGGACAGGACCCACTATGGCTACACCTTC.

CDR3 nucleotides: TGTGCCTGGAGTTACGGGACTAGCGGGAGCGAGCAGTACTTC. It is translated as CAWSYGTSGSEQYF. The rearrangement joins TRBV30 to TRBJ2-7, with 14 nucleotides matching TRBD2. This CDR3 is built from 14 residues. J gave up 6 bases and V 2 bases, and 3 bases lay outside the gene matches. The germline CDR1 and CDR2 sequences are GTSNPN and SVGIG (reference sequence).

The V call is TRBV5-5, the J call TRBJ2-1; 12 nucleotides align to TRBD2. The CDR3 extends over 15 amino acids. Looked up from germline, CDR1 is SGHKS and CDR2 is YYEKEE (reference sequence). Losses at the gene ends were 2 bases for V and 9 bases for J; bases not matched to a gene: 6. The CDR3 is CASSLRLAGEGEQFF. The CDR3 DNA is TGTGCCAGCAGCTTAAGACTAGCGGGAGAAGGTGAGCAGTTCTTC.

This chain uses TRBV7-9 with TRBJ2-5; the D gene is possibly TRBD2 (6 bases). Trimming took 8 bases from V and 5 from J, leaving 15 bases between them. The CDR3 totals 13 residues. In germline, CDR1 is SEHNR, CDR2 FQNEAQ (reference sequence). The CDR3 sequence: CASRPAGGETQYF. The DNA of the CDR3 is TGTGCCAGCCGCCCAGCGGGCGGGGAGACCCAGTACTTC.

The chain recombines TRBV28 with TRBJ2-4; D is ambiguous. This CDR3 has 14 amino acids. Germline V gene sequence: CDR1 MDHEN, CDR2 SYDVKM. V was pared by 5 bases and J by 4 bases, with 12 bases between. The CDR3 nucleotides read TGTGCCAGCAGTCAACCGACTCCTAAAAACATTCAGTACTTC. Its protein product is CASSQPTPKNIQYF.

The V call is TRBV29-1, the J call TRBJ1-1; the match to TRBD1 covers 12 bases. V dropped 3 bases and J dropped 1; count of bases not matched to a gene: 9. Per germline, CDR1 SQVTM and CDR2 ANQGSEA. The CDR3 sequence is 17 residues long. CDR3 in amino acids: CSVDRGQGALGNTEAFF. In DNA form, the CDR3 reads TGCAGCGTTGATCGGGGACAGGGGGCGTTGGGGAACACTGAAGCTTTCTTT. Looking up the rest from reference TRBV29-1 and TRBJ1-1 gives the full variable domain: SAVISQKPSRDICQRGTSLTIQCQVDSQVTMMFWYRQQPGQSLTLIATANQGSEATYESGFVIDKFPISRPNLTFSTLTVSNMSPEDSSIYLCSVDRGQGALGNTEAFFGQGTRLTVV.

The V gene is TRBV2, the J gene TRBJ2-2, with 7 positions matching TRBD2. The germline V gene encodes CDR1 SNHLY and CDR2 FYNNEI. Trimming at V came to 1 base and at J to 4 bases, leaving 3 bases not matched to a gene. The CDR3 runs to 15 residues. CDR3 DNA: TGTGCCAGCAGTGAAGTTCGCGGGAGCACCGGGGAGCTGTTTTTT. This translates into CASSEVRGSTGELFF.